This passage covers 3 T cell receptor beta chains from one sample sequenced in a study of blood T cell repertoires in COVID-19. TCRdb's copy holds only in-frame clones and misses some; the assay was immunoSEQ multiplex PCR. This table holds fewer than 350,000 clones, 90% found once. The source material was peripheral blood. Every receptor here comes from a woman in her 30s with COVID-19, enrolled during active disease.

The chain is built from TRBV7-2 and TRBJ2-1; D is possibly TRBD2 (6 bases). This CDR3 comprises 14 residues. CDR1 is SGHTA, CDR2 FQGNSA, per germline. V shed 3 bases and J shed 7 bases, with 13 bases lying between them. The CDR3 protein is CASSLGGVRNEQFF. DNA of the CDR3: TGTGCCAGCAGCTTGGGGGGAGTGCGAAATGAGCAGTTCTTC.

The CDR3 reads CASSFCAGAMNTEAFF. CDR3 coding DNA: TGTGCCAGCAGCTTTTGCGCAGGTGCTATGAACACTGAAGCTTTCTTT. V is TRBV11-3 and J is TRBJ1-1; D call uncertain. This CDR3 spans 16 amino acids. V was clipped by 3 bases and J by 0 bases, with 14 bases between them. Per the germline V gene, CDR1 is SGHNT and CDR2 is YENEEA.

The chain uses TRBV14 and TRBJ2-7, with 8 bases identical to TRBD2. V trimming: 7 bases; J trimming: 0 bases; junction bases outside the gene matches: 17. CDR1 and CDR2 (germline): SGHDN, FVKESK. This CDR3 is built from 18 residues. The CDR3 reads CASTPTHRASGSSYEQYF. DNA for the CDR3: TGTGCCAGCACCCCCACCCACCGGGCGAGCGGGAGCTCCTACGAGCAGTACTTC.